This TCR beta chain stems from a study of glioma-infiltrating T cells after dendritic cell vaccination. The wider study: The vaccine used monocyte-derived dendritic cells pulsed overnight with autologous tumor lysate.

TCRdb's table, derived via immunoSEQ multiplex PCR, lists solely in-frame clones and lacks some. The sample holds about 38,000 clones, roughly four fifths seen once. This clonotype was obtained from a human donor with glioblastoma. The specimen was blood, collected before dendritic cell vaccination.

The CDR3 sequence: CASSLEGTGMGNTEAFF. CDR3 DNA: TGTGCCAGCAGCTTAGAGGGGACAGGGATGGGGAACACTGAAGCTTTCTTT. The chain recombines TRBV7-6 with TRBJ1-1; 9 nucleotides line up with TRBD1. Unmatched junction bases numbered 7, after V lost 1 base and J lost 1 base. Germline CDR1 and CDR2: SGHVS and FNYEAQ. This CDR3 region has 17 residues.